Below are 10 T cell receptor beta chains sequenced from a single sample in a study of T cell repertoires in cytomegalovirus infection (dated 2019 in TCRdb). The sample was run on an Illumina HiSeq 1500. TCRdb ran its own pipeline on the public reads, namely fastp trimming at Q25 and MiXCR clone calling, and kept in-frame beta chains. Duplicate CDR3 protein sequences are folded into a single record with the most common DNA and genes. The sample table records hundreds of thousands of distinct CDR3 sequences; approximately 32% of these occur just once. About an eighth of the sample is in the top ten clones. For these receptors, no antigen is known. The intended sense of this specimen's treatment or condition label: in vitro stimulation with specific CMV peptide epitopes to enrich CMV-specific T cells. This material consisted of cultured CD8+ T cells from PBMCs, taken from culture after CMV antigen stimulation. These receptors originate from a human donor in good health (CMV status not recorded). Some clones in this sample may be carry-over from other donors' samples.

The chain uses TRBV7-2 and TRBJ2-2; D gene ambiguous. This CDR3 is built from 15 residues. Trimming took 2 bases from V and 1 from J, leaving 8 bases between them. The germline V gene has CDR1 SGHTA and CDR2 FQGNSA. The CDR3 DNA reads as TGTGCCAGCAGCTTAAATGCGGTGAACACCGGGGAGCTGTTTTTT. Encoded protein: CASSLNAVNTGELFF. The complete variable domain, with remaining parts taken from reference TRBV7-2 and TRBJ2-2, reads GAGVSQSPSNKVTEKGKDVELRCDPISGHTALYWYRQSLGQGLEFLIYFQGNSAPDKSGLPSDRFSAERTGGSVSTLTIQRTQQEDSAVYLCASSLNAVNTGELFFGEGSRLTVL.

This clonotype was seen more than once but under ten times. The chain combines TRBV7-8 with TRBJ1-6; TRBD1 might be the D (6 bases). V lost 5 bases to trimming and J lost 7 bases, with 21 bases between them. The CDR3 is 17 residues long. Per germline, CDR1 SGHVS and CDR2 FQNEAQ. The CDR3 here is CASSLPWVDRLNSPLHF. In nucleotides, the CDR3 is TGTGCCAGCAGCCTCCCTTGGGTGGACAGACTAAATTCACCCCTCCACTTT.

The chain has TRBV27 and TRBJ2-7; a weak D match, TRBD2 (5 bases). The length of the CDR3 is 13 residues. Trimming pared 6 bases from V and 1 base from J, leaving 10 bases between. Germline V gene lookup returns CDR1 MNHEY and CDR2 SMNVEV (reference sequence). Written as DNA, the CDR3 is TGTGCCAGCAGCTTCGGGGTTTCCTACGAGCAGTACTTC. This codes for CASSFGVSYEQYF.

This clonotype appeared many times. This chain joins TRBV7-2 and TRBJ1-5; D is uncertain. V dropped 5 bases and J dropped 9 bases, with 17 bases sitting between them. The germline CDR1 and CDR2 sequences are SGHTA and FQGNSA. CDR3 size: 14 residues. The CDR3 here is CASSTGRPMTPQHF. The CDR3 DNA reads TGTGCCAGCAGCACCGGACGACCAATGACGCCCCAGCATTTT.

This clonotype was detected many times. CDR3 sequence: CASSSEPSDTGELFF. The CDR3 DNA reads as TGTGCCAGCAGTTCCGAGCCCTCGGACACCGGGGAGCTGTTTTTT. The chain carries TRBV28 and TRBJ2-2, with D unclear. The germline V gene encodes CDR1 MDHEN and CDR2 SYDVKM. Trimming removed 4 bases at V and 3 bases at J, with 12 bases between. The CDR3 is made up of 15 amino acids.

This chain links TRBV6-2 or TRBV6-3 with TRBJ2-1; possible D gene TRBD2, 6 bases. The CDR3 covers 14 residues. CDR1 and CDR2 (germline): MNHEY, SVGEGT. The V end lost 5 bases, the J end lost 2 bases, and 10 bases lay between the germline ends. Written as DNA, the CDR3 is TGTGCCAGCAGTCGGGACTTCGCCTACAATGAGCAGTTCTTC. Residues: CASSRDFAYNEQFF.

This clonotype is a singleton in its sample. The chain combines TRBV14 with TRBJ2-3, with TRBD1 identical over 7 bases. V dropped 3 bases and J dropped 2; count of bases not matched to a gene: 5. The CDR3 loop spans 15 amino acids. Looked up from germline, CDR1 is SGHDN and CDR2 is FVKESK. The CDR3 coding sequence is TGTGCCAGCAGCCATAGGGGGCGCTACACAGATACGCAGTATTTT. Translation gives CASSHRGRYTDTQYF.

This clonotype was detected a few times. This chain joins TRBV4-1 and TRBJ2-1, with a weak D call TRBD1 (6 bases). The V end lost 0 bases, the J end lost 4 bases, and 13 bases lay between the germline ends. CDR3 length: 16 residues. The V gene's germline CDR1 is MGHRA and CDR2 YSYEKL. The CDR3 coding sequence is TGCGCCAGCAGCCAAGAAGCTAGGGGGTTATACAATGAGCAGTTCTTC. Amino acids: CASSQEARGLYNEQFF.

The chain has TRBV9 and TRBJ2-1; TRBD1 matches 8 bases. Trimming took 0 bases from V and 6 from J; bases not matched to a gene: 5. The length of the CDR3 is 15 residues. Germline V gene data show CDR1 as SGDLS and CDR2 as YYNGEE. The CDR3 is CASSVGTGRSNEQFF. The DNA of the CDR3 is TGTGCCAGCAGCGTAGGGACAGGGCGGAGCAATGAGCAGTTCTTC.

This sequence joins TRBV27 and TRBJ2-3; 8 bases align to TRBD2. The CDR3 runs 18 residues. The germline V gene has CDR1 MNHEY and CDR2 SMNVEV (reference sequence). Unmatched junction bases numbered 14, after V lost 3 bases and J lost 3 bases. Here the CDR3 DNA reads TGTGCCAGCAGTTTGTCCCTCGGTGGCGGGGGGTATACAGATACGCAGTATTTT. Protein product: CASSLSLGGGGYTDTQYF.